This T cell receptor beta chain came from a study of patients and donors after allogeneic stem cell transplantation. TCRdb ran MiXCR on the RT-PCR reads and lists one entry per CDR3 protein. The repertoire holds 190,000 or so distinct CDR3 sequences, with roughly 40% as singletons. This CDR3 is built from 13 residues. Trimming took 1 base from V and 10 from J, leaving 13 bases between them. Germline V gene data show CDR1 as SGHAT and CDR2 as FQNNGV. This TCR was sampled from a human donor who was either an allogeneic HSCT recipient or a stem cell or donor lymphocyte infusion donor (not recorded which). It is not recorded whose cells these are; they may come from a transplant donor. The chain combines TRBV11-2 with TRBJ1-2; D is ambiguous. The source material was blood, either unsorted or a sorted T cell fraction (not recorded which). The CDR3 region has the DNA TGTGCCAGCAGCTTAGGTTGGGTTCTTGTCTACACCTTC. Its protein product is CASSLGWVLVYTF.